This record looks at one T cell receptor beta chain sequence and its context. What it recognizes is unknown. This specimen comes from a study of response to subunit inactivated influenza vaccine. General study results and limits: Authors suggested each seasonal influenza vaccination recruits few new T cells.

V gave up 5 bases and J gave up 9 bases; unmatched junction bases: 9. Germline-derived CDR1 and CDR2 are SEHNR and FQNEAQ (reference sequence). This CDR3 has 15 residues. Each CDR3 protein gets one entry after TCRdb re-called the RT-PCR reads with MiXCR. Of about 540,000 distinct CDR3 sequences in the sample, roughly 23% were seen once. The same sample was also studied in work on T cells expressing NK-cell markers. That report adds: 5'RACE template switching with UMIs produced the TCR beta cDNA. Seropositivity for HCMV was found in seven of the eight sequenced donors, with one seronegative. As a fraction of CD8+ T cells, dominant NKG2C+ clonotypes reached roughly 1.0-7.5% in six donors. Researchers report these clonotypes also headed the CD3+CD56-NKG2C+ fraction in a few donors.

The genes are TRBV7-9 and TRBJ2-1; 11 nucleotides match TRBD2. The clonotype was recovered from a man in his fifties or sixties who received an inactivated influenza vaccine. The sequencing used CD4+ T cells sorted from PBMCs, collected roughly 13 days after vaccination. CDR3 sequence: CASSPTSGVGFEQFF. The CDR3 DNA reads TGTGCCAGCAGCCCGACTAGCGGGGTTGGCTTTGAGCAGTTCTTC.